The rows below give T cell receptor beta chains drawn from one sample of a study of cytomegalovirus exposure and HLA in healthy donors. Generated by immunoSEQ multiplex PCR, the TCRdb table keeps only in-frame clones and is missing some. The table has more than 85,000 clones, roughly 77% seen once. The specimen was PBMCs. The receptor source for this set is a woman between 45 and 65 years old in good health and CMV-seropositive. Each CDR3 is given with its conserved first and last residue. Each record gives: J gene, clone size, D gene, V gene, CDR3 DNA, CDR3 protein. D genes are given only for firm matches. Clone size is shown for a subset of rows, as once, few, many or a class of expanded clone.

TRBJ2-7	NA	NA	TRBV7-9	TGTGCCAGCAGCGCCACCGGGATACCTCACGAGCAGTACTTC	CASSATGIPHEQYF
TRBJ1-2	NA	NA	TRBV2	TGTGCCAGCAGTGTGGAGCTTTATGGCTACACCTTC	CASSVELYGYTF
TRBJ1-4	NA	NA	TRBV2	TGTGCCAGCAGCCCTCAGGGCGGGGGTGAAAAACTGTTTTTT	CASSPQGGGEKLFF
TRBJ2-1	once	NA	TRBV30	TGTGCCTGGAGCCTAGCCTTATACAATGAGCAGTTCTTC	CAWSLALYNEQFF
TRBJ2-7	NA	TRBD1	TRBV2	TGTGCCAGCGGACAGGGGGCTGCGGTTGGAGAGCAGTACTTC	CASGQGAAVGEQYF
TRBJ1-2	NA	TRBD1	TRBV5-1	TGCGCCAGCAGCGCCGGGACAGGGAACTATGGCTACACCTTC	CASSAGTGNYGYTF
TRBJ2-5	NA	TRBD2	TRBV12-5	TGTGCTAGTGCCACCCCGGGACTAGCGGATCAGTACCAAGAGACCCAGTACTTC	CASATPGLADQYQETQYF
TRBJ1-6	NA	TRBD1	TRBV2	TGTGCCAGCAGTGCGGACAGGGGAGTTAAGAATTCACCCCTCCACTTT	CASSADRGVKNSPLHF
TRBJ1-4	NA	NA	TRBV5-6	TGTGCCAGCAGCTCGGACAGATATAATGAAAAACTGTTTTTT	CASSSDRYNEKLFF
TRBJ1-2	NA	NA	TRBV7-8	TGTGCCAGCAGCTTCCCGGACAGCCATTGCATTTATGGCTACACCTTC	CASSFPDSHCIYGYTF
TRBJ2-1	NA	TRBD1	TRBV10-1	TGCGCCAGCAGTGAAGCCGGGACAGGGGGCTGGAGTGAGCAGTTCTTC	CASSEAGTGGWSEQFF
TRBJ2-5	NA	TRBD2	TRBV27	TGTGCCAGCAGTGGCCTGGCTAGCGGGAAAGGAGAGACCCAGTACTTC	CASSGLASGKGETQYF
TRBJ1-2	NA	NA	TRBV5-8	TGTGCCAGCAGCTTGGCCTCCTGGGGCACTAACTATGGCTACACCTTC	CASSLASWGTNYGYTF
TRBJ2-3	NA	NA	TRBV9	TGTGCCAGCAGCGACGGCCCGGACTCAAGCACAGATACGCAGTATTTT	CASSDGPDSSTDTQYF
TRBJ2-5	NA	NA	TRBV7-7	TGTGCTAGCAGCTTGGGTAGGACAATCCAAGAGACCCAGTACTTC	CASSLGRTIQETQYF
TRBJ1-2	NA	TRBD1	TRBV6-5	TGTGCCAGCAGCCCGGGACAGTTCTATGGCTACACCTTC	CASSPGQFYGYTF
TRBJ1-6	NA	NA	TRBV27	TGTGCCAGCAGTTTGTCCCGCGGGAGTTCCTATAATTCACCCCTCCACTTT	CASSLSRGSSYNSPLHF
TRBJ2-5	few	NA	TRBV6-5	TGTGCCAGCAGTTTCACAGGGCTCCGGCAAGAGACCCAGTACTTC	CASSFTGLRQETQYF
TRBJ1-5	few	NA	TRBV5-6	TGTGCCAGCAGCTTGGGGGCGGGGGCGATGGAGCCCCAGCATTTT	CASSLGAGAMEPQHF
TRBJ1-5	NA	TRBD1	TRBV7-8	TGTGCCAGCAGCTTAGGGACAGGGACGGCTCAGCCCCAGCATTTT	CASSLGTGTAQPQHF
TRBJ2-7	NA	TRBD2	TRBV18	TGTGCCAGCTTCTCCGGGACTAGCGGTTACGAGCAGTACTTC	CASFSGTSGYEQYF
TRBJ1-1	NA	TRBD1	TRBV14	TGTGCCAGCAGAGCCAAGGGAGACAGGGGCAACACTGAAGCTTTCTTT	CASRAKGDRGNTEAFF
TRBJ1-5	NA	NA	TRBV6-1	TGTGCCAGCAGTGAATATGGCGCGGATCAGCCCCAGCATTTT	CASSEYGADQPQHF
TRBJ2-2	NA	TRBD1	TRBV6-1	TGTGCCAGCAGCCCAGGGGGGAACACCGGGGAGCTGTTTTTT	CASSPGGNTGELFF
TRBJ2-7	few	NA	TRBV5-1	TGCGCCAGCAGCTTGGCAGGGTCGAGGGAGCAGTACTTC	CASSLAGSREQYF
TRBJ2-1	NA	TRBD2	TRBV4-1	TGCGCCAGCAGCTCCCGTGGGACTAGCGGAAACTCCTACAATGAGCAGTTCTTC	CASSSRGTSGNSYNEQFF
TRBJ2-3	NA	NA	TRBV30	TGTGCCTGGAGTCACACAGGGCCAGATACGCAGTATTTT	CAWSHTGPDTQYF
TRBJ1-2	NA	NA	TRBV20-1	TGCAGTGCTAGTCCCCAGATTGGCTACACCTTC	CSASPQIGYTF
TRBJ2-3	NA	NA	TRBV10-3	TGTGCCATCAGTGAGAGGGGTCGGGGGAACCTCACAGATACGCAGTATTTT	CAISERGRGNLTDTQYF
TRBJ2-3	few	NA	TRBV11-3	TGTGCCAGCAGCTTAGGGCAGACAATAACTAGCACAGATACGCAGTATTTT	CASSLGQTITSTDTQYF
TRBJ2-7	NA	NA	TRBV6-1	TGTGCCAGCATGACAGGAGTCTACGAGCAGTACTTC	CASMTGVYEQYF
TRBJ1-2	NA	NA	TRBV6-5	TGTGCCAGCAGTTACTCGGGGGGGGGCTACACCTTC	CASSYSGGGYTF
TRBJ1-1	NA	NA	TRBV7-9	TGTGCCAGCAGCTTAGGGGGAGGAGGCACTGAAGCTTTCTTT	CASSLGGGGTEAFF
TRBJ1-2	NA	TRBD1	TRBV5-1	TGCGCCAGCAGCCCTCCGGGAGGGGGACAGCCCCACGTTTCCTATGGCTACACCTTC	CASSPPGGGQPHVSYGYTF
TRBJ2-1	once	TRBD1	TRBV18	TGTGCCAGCTCACTTCCCCGGGACAGGCTAACCTACAATGAGCAGTTCTTC	CASSLPRDRLTYNEQFF
TRBJ2-5	few	TRBD2	TRBV5-8	TGTGCCAGCAGCTTGGAGGGTAGCGGGAGGGCCCAAGAGACCCAGTACTTC	CASSLEGSGRAQETQYF
TRBJ2-1	once	TRBD2	TRBV4-1	TGCGCCAGCAGCCAAGGGGCTAGCGGGAGATTAAATGAGCAGTTCTTC	CASSQGASGRLNEQFF
TRBJ2-3	NA	TRBD1	TRBV7-8	TGTGCCAGCAGCGCGTACCTGGGGACAGGGTATTCAGATACGCAGTATTTT	CASSAYLGTGYSDTQYF
TRBJ1-2	few	TRBD1	TRBV2	TGTGCCAGCAGTGAGTGGACAGGGGTCGATGGCTACACCTTC	CASSEWTGVDGYTF
TRBJ1-2	NA	NA	TRBV2	TGTGCCAGCAGTGAAATTGCGGATCCTCGGGGGTATGGCTACACCTTC	CASSEIADPRGYGYTF
TRBJ2-7	NA	TRBD2	TRBV30	TGTGCCTGGAGTTCGATGGCCCCGACTAGCGGGGGGGGCTCCTACGAGCAGTACTTC	CAWSSMAPTSGGGSYEQYF
TRBJ2-2	few	NA	TRBV7-7	TGTGCTAGCAGCTTATCGGACTCGTTCACCGGGGAGCTGTTTTTT	CASSLSDSFTGELFF
TRBJ2-3	NA	TRBD2	TRBV5-4	TGTGCCAGCAGCTTGGCCGGGGGGGGGAACACAGATACGCAGTATTTT	CASSLAGGGNTDTQYF
TRBJ1-1	NA	TRBD1	TRBV9	TGTGCCAGCAGCGCACAAACCACTGACAGGGGGCTGGACCTGTGGAGCACTGAAGCTTTCTTT	CASSAQTTDRGLDLWSTEAFF
TRBJ1-1	NA	TRBD1	TRBV18	TGTGCCAGCTCACCGGTTAATGACAGGGATATGAACACTGAAGCTTTCTTT	CASSPVNDRDMNTEAFF
TRBJ2-7	NA	TRBD2	TRBV10-3	TGTGCCATCAAAGGGACTAGCAGCGAGCAGTACTTC	CAIKGTSSEQYF
TRBJ2-7	once	TRBD2	TRBV30	TGTGCCTGGAGTGTACTGGGCGGGGGGACCTACGAGCAGTACTTC	CAWSVLGGGTYEQYF